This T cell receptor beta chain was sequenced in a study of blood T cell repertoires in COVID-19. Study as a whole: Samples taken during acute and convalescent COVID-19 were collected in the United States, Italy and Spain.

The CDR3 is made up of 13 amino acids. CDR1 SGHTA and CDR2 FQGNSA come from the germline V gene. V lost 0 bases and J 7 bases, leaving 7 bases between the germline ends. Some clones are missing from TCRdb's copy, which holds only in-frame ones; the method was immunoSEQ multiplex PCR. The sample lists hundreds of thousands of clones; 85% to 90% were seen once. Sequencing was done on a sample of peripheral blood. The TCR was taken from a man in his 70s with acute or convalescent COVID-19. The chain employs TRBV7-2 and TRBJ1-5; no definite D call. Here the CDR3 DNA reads TGTGCCAGCAGCTTAGCGCCGGTACAGCCCCAGCATTTT. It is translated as CASSLAPVQPQHF.